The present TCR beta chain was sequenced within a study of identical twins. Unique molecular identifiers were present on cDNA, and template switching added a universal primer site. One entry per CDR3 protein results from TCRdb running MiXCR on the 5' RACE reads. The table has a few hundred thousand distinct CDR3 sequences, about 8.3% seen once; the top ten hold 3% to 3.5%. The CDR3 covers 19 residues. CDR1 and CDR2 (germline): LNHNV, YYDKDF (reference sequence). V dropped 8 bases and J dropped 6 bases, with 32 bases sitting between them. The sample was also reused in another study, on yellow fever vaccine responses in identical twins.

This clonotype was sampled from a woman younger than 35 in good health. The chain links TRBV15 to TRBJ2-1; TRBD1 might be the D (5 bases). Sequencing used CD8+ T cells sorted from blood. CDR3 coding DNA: TGTGCCACCTCCGTGCGGTTGGCTTCCACAGGCTGGGCCATCAATGAGCAGTTCTTC. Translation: CATSVRLASTGWAINEQFF.